Presented here are 26 T cell receptor beta chains from one specimen sequenced in a study of cytomegalovirus exposure and HLA in healthy donors. Assay used: immunoSEQ multiplex PCR; TCRdb lists only in-frame clones, some missing. The table has 190,000 or so clones, 80% to 85% seen once; the top ten hold about 2.8%. The sample taken for sequencing was PBMCs. The receptors originated from a woman in her late teens or twenties in good health and CMV-seropositive.

The V gene is TRBV6-4, the J gene TRBJ1-4; 8 positions match TRBD1. The germline CDR1 and CDR2 sequences are MRHNA and SNTAGT. The V and J ends lost 1 base and 0 bases, in that order; junction bases with no gene match: 10. The CDR3 is 19 amino acids. CDR3 DNA: TGTGCCAGCAGTGACTTAACCGGGACAGGCAAAACAACTAATGAAAAACTGTTTTTT. Protein: CASSDLTGTGKTTNEKLFF.

The rearrangement uses TRBV29-1 and TRBJ2-1; possibly TRBD1 for D (5 bases). Per germline, CDR1 SQVTM and CDR2 ANQGSEA. This CDR3 has 13 residues. The V end lost 7 bases, the J end lost 7 bases, and 17 bases lay between the germline ends. Written as DNA, the CDR3 is TGCAGCGCCGCGGTGACAGTTAATAATGAGCAGTTCTTC. Translation: CSAAVTVNNEQFF.

This clone has just a few counts. This chain links TRBV7-3 with TRBJ2-7; D is unresolved. This CDR3 is built from 15 residues. V shed 3 bases and J shed 4 bases, with 16 bases lying between them. CDR1 and CDR2 (germline): SGHTA, FQGTGA. The chain's CDR3 is CASSFVVIQDYEQYF. The CDR3 region has the DNA TGTGCCAGCAGCTTCGTTGTAATCCAGGATTACGAGCAGTACTTC.

The rearrangement uses TRBV5-4 and TRBJ1-2, with a tentative D call TRBD1 (6 bases). CDR1 is SGHNT and CDR2 is YYREEE in the germline V gene (reference sequence). V was shortened by 2 bases and J by 6 bases, with 14 bases between the two germline ends. The CDR3 has 14 amino acids. The CDR3 sequence: CASSFGQTLNGYTF. The CDR3, as DNA: TGTGCCAGCAGCTTCGGACAGACCTTGAATGGCTACACCTTC.

The gene calls are TRBV18 and TRBJ1-5; a possible D gene is TRBD1 (6 bases). Trimming removed 3 bases from V and 4 bases from J, with 13 bases in between. Germline CDR1 and CDR2: KGHSH and LQKENI. CDR3 length equals 15 residues. The CDR3 DNA follows: TGTGCCAGCTCACCTGGGGGGGCGGGAAATCAGCCCCAGCATTTT. It specifies CASSPGGAGNQPQHF.

This sequence joins TRBV4-3 and TRBJ2-1; 9 bases agree with TRBD2. Germline CDR1 reads LGHNA; CDR2 reads YSLEER. This CDR3 is built from 15 residues. V shed 1 base, J shed 8 bases, and the junction held 6 bases outside the gene matches. The CDR3 reads CASSQAAGGQYEQFF. The CDR3 coding sequence is TGCGCCAGCAGCCAAGCTGCGGGGGGGCAGTATGAGCAGTTCTTC.

V and J are TRBV7-2 and TRBJ2-7, with a tentative D call TRBD2 (5 bases). Trimming left V 3 bases short and J 6 bases short, with 12 bases between. Germline assignment: CDR1 SGHTA and CDR2 FQGNSA. The CDR3 covers 13 residues. The CDR3 is CASSLSGILEQYF. As DNA, the CDR3 is TGTGCCAGCAGCTTGTCCGGGATTCTCGAGCAGTACTTC.

V is TRBV2 and J is TRBJ1-5; TRBD1 might be the D (5 bases). CDR1 is SNHLY and CDR2 is FYNNEI in the germline V gene. V lost 3 bases and J lost 6, with 9 bases in between. The CDR3 totals 13 residues. This chain's CDR3 is CASSDRVRQPQHF. The CDR3 coding sequence is TGTGCCAGCAGTGACAGGGTTCGTCAGCCCCAGCATTTT.

CDR3 protein: CASSQGGQGLVLDTQYF. Here the CDR3 DNA reads TGCGCCAGCAGCCAAGGGGGACAGGGCCTAGTATTGGATACGCAGTATTTT. This chain links TRBV4-3 with TRBJ2-3, with 9 bases that match TRBD1. Trimming took 1 base from V and 6 from J; bases not matched to a gene: 11. This CDR3 comprises 17 residues. Germline CDR1 is LGHNA and CDR2 is YSLEER.

The chain combines TRBV7-9 with TRBJ2-7; no clear D gene. CDR1 and CDR2 (germline): SEHNR, FQNEAQ (reference sequence). V was clipped by 4 bases and J by 2 bases, with 12 bases between them. This CDR3 contains 14 residues. The CDR3 is CASSSRNTPYEQYF. As DNA, the CDR3 is TGTGCCAGCAGCTCGCGGAACACGCCCTACGAGCAGTACTTC.

The table lists this clone with a few counts. This rearrangement joins TRBV6-1 to TRBJ1-2; 7 bases are a match to TRBD1. Per germline, CDR1 MNHNS and CDR2 SASEGT. This CDR3 contains 12 residues. Unmatched junction bases numbered 5, after V lost 6 bases and J lost 7 bases. Here the CDR3 DNA reads TGTGCCAGCAGCGACAGGGCAACTGGCTACACCTTC. As protein: CASSDRATGYTF.

The sample holds a few counts of this clone. This chain's CDR3 is CASSPGTHNSPLHF. For the CDR3, the DNA is TGTGCCAGCAGCCCCGGGACACATAATTCACCCCTCCACTTT. The chain combines TRBV5-4 with TRBJ1-6; D may be TRBD1 (6 bases). The V end was cut by 4 bases, the J end by 5 bases, with 10 bases between. There are 14 residues in the CDR3. Germline-derived CDR1 and CDR2 are SGHNT and YYREEE (reference sequence).

Only a few counts were recorded for this clone. The chain joins TRBV7-8 to TRBJ1-2; D remains ambiguous. Trimming shortened V by 3 bases and J by 14 bases, and 31 bases separated the two germline ends. The CDR3 consists of 17 residues. Germline V gene data show CDR1 as SGHVS and CDR2 as FQNEAQ. CDR3 loop: CASSLITGGQRGGRSTF. CDR3 nucleotides: TGTGCCAGCAGCTTGATAACCGGCGGGCAGAGAGGTGGTAGGAGTACCTTC.

The CDR3 DNA reads as TGTGCCACCAGCAGAGATCACAGGGAGTATGGCTACACCTTC. It codes for CATSRDHREYGYTF. The genes are TRBV15 and TRBJ1-2, with TRBD1 as a possible D gene (6 bases). Germline CDR1 and CDR2: LNHNV and YYDKDF (reference sequence). This CDR3 has 14 amino acids. V lost 0 bases and J lost 5, with 10 bases in between.

This chain connects TRBV21-1 to TRBJ1-4; no DNA check was done on the table's D call, TRBD1. TRBV21-1 is a pseudogene. The CDR3 runs 19 residues. CDR3: CASPGGLRTGDSYNEKLFF. As DNA, the CDR3 is TGTGCCAGCCCCGGGGGGCTTAGGACAGGGGATTCCTACAATGAAAAACTGTTTTTT.

The chain carries TRBV27 and TRBJ1-4; TRBD1 matches at 7 bases. Germline V gene data show CDR1 as MNHEY and CDR2 as SMNVEV (reference sequence). The CDR3 consists of 15 residues. J lost 8 bases, V lost 5 bases, and 11 bases had no gene match. The CDR3 bases are TGTGCCAGCAGTCGACAGGGTACTTTTGGGGAAAAACTGTTTTTT. It specifies CASSRQGTFGEKLFF.

The V call is TRBV9, the J call TRBJ2-2, with 7 bases aligning to TRBD2. The CDR3 is made up of 17 amino acids. With 4 bases clipped from V and 4 bases from J, the junction kept 13 bases outside the gene matches. Per germline, CDR1 SGDLS and CDR2 YYNGEE. This CDR3 is CASSTQSLGTITGELFF. CDR3 sequence (DNA): TGTGCCAGCAGCACACAAAGCCTAGGGACTATCACCGGGGAGCTGTTTTTT. The full variable domain, in which reference TRBV9 and TRBJ2-2 provide the parts outside the CDR3, is DSGVTQTPKHLITATGQRVTLRCSPRSGDLSVYWYQQSLDQGLQFLIQYYNGEERAKGNILERFSAQQFPDLHSELNLSSLELGDSALYFCASSTQSLGTITGELFFGEGSRLTVL.

The V call is TRBV4-3, the J call TRBJ2-7, with D tentatively TRBD2 (5 bases). The V end was cut by 1 base, the J end by 0 bases, with 13 bases between. This CDR3 has 16 amino acids. Germline V gene lookup returns CDR1 LGHNA and CDR2 YSLEER. DNA of the CDR3: TGCGCCAGCAGCCAAGCGGGGTCCGCCCTCTCCTACGAGCAGTACTTC. This encodes CASSQAGSALSYEQYF.

This sequence joins TRBV4-2 and TRBJ2-1; TRBD2 matches 8 bases. The CDR3 totals 17 residues. V was pared by 1 base and J by 3 bases, with 8 bases of the junction left unmatched. The germline V gene encodes CDR1 LGHNA and CDR2 YNFKEQ. The CDR3 DNA is TGTGCCAGCAGCCAAGCAAAGATAGCGGGGCTCTACAATGAGCAGTTCTTC. Its translation: CASSQAKIAGLYNEQFF.

J is TRBJ1-1 and V is TRBV12-5; D call uncertain. Germline values: CDR1 LGHNT, CDR2 FRNRAP. Trimming removed 1 base from V and 11 bases from J, with 14 bases in between. The CDR3 has 13 amino acids. CDR3 loop: CASGLGPPLEAFF. The DNA for the CDR3 is TGTGCTAGTGGTTTGGGACCCCCCTTGGAGGCTTTCTTT.

The chain is built from TRBV9 and TRBJ1-2; D may be TRBD1 (6 bases). The germline V gene has CDR1 SGDLS and CDR2 YYNGEE. The ends were cut back, 6 bases at V and 7 bases at J, with 19 bases in the middle. The CDR3 extends over 14 amino acids. Written as DNA, the CDR3 is TGTGCCAGCACCAAGGGGGTACTGGGGGTTGGCTACACCTTC. This translates into CASTKGVLGVGYTF.

The gene calls are TRBV2 and TRBJ2-5; a weak D match, TRBD1 (5 bases). Looked up from germline, CDR1 is SNHLY and CDR2 is FYNNEI. The CDR3 length is 13 residues. Trimming removed 9 bases at V and 5 bases at J, with 16 bases between. The CDR3 DNA sequence: TGTGCCAGAAAACAGGTGGAGTGGGAGACCCAGTACTTC. Amino acid sequence: CARKQVEWETQYF.

V gene TRBV7-3 combines with J gene TRBJ2-3; D is unclear. CDR3 length equals 16 residues. Trimming left V 5 bases short and J 0 bases short, with 15 bases between. Germline CDR1 SGHTA, CDR2 FQGTGA. This CDR3 is CASSPLGAPSTDTQYF. Written as DNA, the CDR3 is TGTGCCAGCAGCCCCCTAGGAGCCCCTAGCACAGATACGCAGTATTTT.

V usage is TRBV19 and J usage is TRBJ2-3, with 7 bases matching TRBD2. Germline assignment: CDR1 LNHDA and CDR2 SQIVND (reference sequence). Trimming took 4 bases from V and 5 from J; bases not matched to a gene: 3. The CDR3 consists of 13 residues. The CDR3 sequence: CASSRRGLDTQYF. The CDR3 bases are TGTGCCAGTAGTAGGCGGGGGTTAGATACGCAGTATTTT.

The genes are TRBV11-2 and TRBJ2-5, with a possible D match to TRBD2 (6 bases). The CDR3 has 15 residues. Trimming removed 3 bases from V and 2 bases from J, with 13 bases in between. Germline CDR1 and CDR2: SGHAT and FQNNGV. CDR3 DNA sequence: TGTGCCAGCAGCTTCGGCGGGGTAATTCAAGAGACCCAGTACTTC. It is translated as CASSFGGVIQETQYF.

This chain uses TRBV5-1 with TRBJ2-5; perhaps TRBD1 as D (5 bases). Deletions cut 5 bases from V and 2 bases from J, with 25 bases between. The CDR3 totals 18 residues. Per the germline V gene, CDR1 is SGHRS and CDR2 is YFSETQ. The chain's CDR3 is CASSPPTGSPGPQETQYF. The CDR3 DNA follows: TGCGCCAGCAGTCCTCCAACAGGTTCCCCAGGCCCTCAAGAGACCCAGTACTTC.